This T cell receptor beta chain was observed in a study of shared clonotypes between healthy human individuals. Study-level information: Donors had three CD4 naive, three CD4 memory, two CD8 naive and one CD8 memory plate apiece.

On this clone itself: Its specificity is unknown.

Study-level findings and limits: Richness estimates generally favored naive over memory subsets.

CDR1 and CDR2 (germline): MNHNS, SASEGT. V lost 7 bases, J lost 10 bases, and 22 bases lay in between. This CDR3 spans 15 amino acids. Repertoires were generated with immunoSEQ multiplex PCR, while TCRdb's copy carries only in-frame clones and drops some. The table shows under 2,500,000 clones, with approximately 95% occurring only once. The sequencing sample was made of naive CD4+ T cells sorted from blood. Subset described: CD45RA+ positively selected. J is TRBJ1-4 and V is TRBV6-1; tentative D call: TRBD1 (6 bases). The TCR originated in a man between 18 and 29 years old in good health. The CDR3 DNA reads TGTGCCAGCATCGGAACAGGGTTTCAGAAATTAAAACTGTTTTTT. This translates into CASIGTGFQKLKLFF.